The present T cell receptor (beta chain) was sequenced within a study of CD8+ T cells in alopecia areata. Study-wide context: Severity was scored as percentage of affected scalp area in treated patients.

This clone was picked up one time. Its antigen is undetermined. Study-wide findings and caveats: For baseline CD8+ expansion, any link to response stays uncertain with one nonresponder. Relative to mice, TCR sharing across patients was less clear, a difference possibly HLA-related.

As for treatment: oral pan-JAK inhibitor, 5-10 mg twice daily. Extraction and reverse transcription of RNA yielded cDNA as the sequencing template. Sequenced by immunoSEQ multiplex PCR; TCRdb stores in-frame clones only, minus some. The sample yields about 290,000 clones, roughly 60% seen once. V lost 6 bases and J lost 1, with 12 bases in between. The CDR3 length is 13 residues. In germline, CDR1 is SQVTM, CDR2 ANQGSEA. The TCR sequence derives from a human donor with alopecia areata. The genes are TRBV29-1 and TRBJ1-1; D may be TRBD1 (6 bases). The sequencing here drew on CD4+ T cells sorted from blood, taken at week 24, from a patient treated with tofacitinib. CDR3 nucleotide sequence: TGCAGCGTCAAGGGGGGTCCGAACACTGAAGCTTTCTTT. Translating gives CSVKGGPNTEAFF. Variable domain in full (rest from reference TRBV29-1 and TRBJ1-1): SAVISQKPSRDICQRGTSLTIQCQVDSQVTMMFWYRQQPGQSLTLIATANQGSEATYESGFVIDKFPISRPNLTFSTLTVSNMSPEDSSIYLCSVKGGPNTEAFFGQGTRLTVV.